This section outlines one T cell receptor (beta chain) sequence together with its context. The treatment here: randomized to nivolumab then ipilimumab (arm A) or the reverse (arm B). None of the patients previously received DNA-damaging chemotherapy. From thawed PBMCs, live CD3+CD8+ cells negative for CD19 and CD56 were sorted. This specimen comes from a study of sequential checkpoint blockade in melanoma. Study details: Each arm's sequence ended with maintenance nivolumab.

The table came from immunoSEQ multiplex PCR; TCRdb's copy has only in-frame clones and leaves some out. The sample yields about 8,400 clones, roughly nine tenths seen once. V dropped 0 bases and J dropped 1 base, with 10 bases sitting between them. Per germline, CDR1 SGHTA and CDR2 FQGNSA. There are 16 residues in the CDR3. The starting material was CD8+ T cells sorted from blood (inferred from file names), obtained from a patient given nivolumab and ipilimumab in sequence. The chain carries TRBV7-2 and TRBJ1-5; possibly TRBD1 for D (5 bases). The sequence was obtained from a human donor with melanoma. In nucleotides, the CDR3 is TGTGCCAGCAGCTTAGCTGGTTGGACAAGCAATCAGCCCCAGCATTTT. This translates into CASSLAGWTSNQPQHF.